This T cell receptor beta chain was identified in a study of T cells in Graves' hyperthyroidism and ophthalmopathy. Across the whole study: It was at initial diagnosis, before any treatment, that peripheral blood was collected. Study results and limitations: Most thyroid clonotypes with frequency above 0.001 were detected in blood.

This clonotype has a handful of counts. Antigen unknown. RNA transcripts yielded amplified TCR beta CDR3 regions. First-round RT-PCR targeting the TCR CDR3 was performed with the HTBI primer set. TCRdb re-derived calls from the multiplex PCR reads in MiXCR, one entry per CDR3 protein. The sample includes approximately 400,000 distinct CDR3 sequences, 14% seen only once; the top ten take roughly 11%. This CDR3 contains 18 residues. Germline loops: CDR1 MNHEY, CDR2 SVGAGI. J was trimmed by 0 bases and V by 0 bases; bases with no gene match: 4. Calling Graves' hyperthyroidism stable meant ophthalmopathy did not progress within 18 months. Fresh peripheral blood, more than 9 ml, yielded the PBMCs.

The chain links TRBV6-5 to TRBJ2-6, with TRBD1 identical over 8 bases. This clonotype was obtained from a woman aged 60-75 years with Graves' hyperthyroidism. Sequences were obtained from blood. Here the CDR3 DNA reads TGTGCCAGCAGTTACTCGGGACAGGCTTCCTCTGGGGCCAACGTCCTGACTTTC. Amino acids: CASSYSGQASSGANVLTF.